This T cell receptor beta chain originates from a study of T cells in Graves' hyperthyroidism and ophthalmopathy. The wider study: Upon initial diagnosis and before any treatment, peripheral blood was collected. Study-wide points: The model anticipated ophthalmopathy a median 6.5 months pre-onset. Most clonotypes that expanded in the thyroid above 0.001 also showed up in blood.

What was amplified from RNA transcripts were TCR beta CDR3 regions. First-round RT-PCR with HTBI primers amplified the TCR CDR3 region. TCRdb called the multiplex PCR reads again in MiXCR, with one record for every CDR3 protein. The sample holds hundreds of thousands of distinct CDR3 sequences, roughly a sixth seen once. The CDR3 spans 14 residues. Trimming took 6 bases from V and 7 from J; bases not matched to a gene: 12. CDR1 DFQATT and CDR2 SNEGSKA come from the germline V gene (reference sequence). PBMCs were collected from an approximately 9.3 ml volume of fresh peripheral blood. In its sample, this clonotype was seen many times. Its antigen remains unidentified.

The chain carries TRBV20-1 and TRBJ1-5, with TRBD1 matching 7 bases. The TCR originated in a woman in her late teens or twenties with Graves' hyperthyroidism. The sequenced sample was blood. CDR3 region: CSATDRVLEQPQHF. CDR3 sequence (DNA): TGCAGTGCCACCGACAGGGTCTTGGAACAGCCCCAGCATTTT.